This T cell receptor (beta chain) was captured by sequencing in a study of graft-versus-host responses after intestinal transplantation. Study as a whole: Each recipient received anti-thymocyte globulin induction, then tacrolimus and steroids for two to three years.

For this clone: Its antigen is unidentified.

The data were produced by immunoSEQ multiplex PCR, yet TCRdb's version contains in-frame clones alone and is incomplete. The top ten hold 0.2% to 0.25% of the sample, which has around 100,000 clones, over 85% seen once. This CDR3 has 13 residues. The V and J ends lost 1 base and 10 bases respectively, with 13 bases between them. Germline V lookup: CDR1 MGHRA, CDR2 YSYEKL. The receptor was isolated from a human donor who was the organ donor for an intestinal transplant. The chain recombines TRBV4-1 with TRBJ1-2; D ambiguous. The input for sequencing was unstimulated CD4+ T cells sorted from spleen or lymph node cells, taken before transplant. The CDR3: CASSQATQTHYTF. DNA of the CDR3: TGCGCCAGCAGCCAAGCTACACAAACTCACTACACCTTC.